The rows below give T cell receptor beta chains drawn from one sample of a study of CD8+ T cells in alopecia areata. Measured with immunoSEQ multiplex PCR; TCRdb has only the in-frame clones, and not every one. The table shows fewer than 200,000 clones, with about 72% occurring only once. The sample here was CD8+ T cells sorted from blood, taken at week 0. These receptors all stem from a human donor with alopecia areata. The CDR3 runs from the conserved cysteine through the conserved F or W. D genes are given only for firm matches. The size of a clone is reported for some rows only, either as once, few or many, or as a class for expanded clones.

TRBV30,.,TRBJ2-5,.,CAWSGGETQYF,TGTGCCTGGAGTGGGGGAGAGACCCAGTACTTC
TRBV13,TRBD1,TRBJ1-2,once,CASRHRTGGVNYGYTF,TGTGCCAGCAGACACCGGACAGGTGGGGTTAACTATGGCTACACCTTC
TRBV4-1,TRBD1,TRBJ2-7,.,CASSQDGTGDPYEQYF,TGCGCCAGCAGCCAAGATGGGACAGGGGATCCCTACGAGCAGTACTTC
TRBV7-9,TRBD1,TRBJ1-2,.,CASSLPLRGEKGYTF,TGTGCCAGCAGCTTACCCCTCAGGGGGGAGAAAGGCTACACCTTC
TRBV2,.,TRBJ2-5,.,CASQPRLAETQYF,TGTGCCAGCCAACCCCGGCTAGCGGAGACCCAGTACTTC
TRBV7-9,.,TRBJ2-5,.,CASSPPPPGRIETQYF,TGTGCCAGCAGCCCACCGCCGCCAGGGAGGATAGAGACCCAGTACTTC
TRBV6-5,TRBD1,TRBJ1-2,.,CASSYRGDRTNYGYTF,TGTGCCAGCAGTTATAGGGGGGACAGGACTAACTATGGCTACACCTTC
TRBV27,.,TRBJ1-2,few,CASSLSSFTGGYTF,TGTGCCAGCAGTTTATCGAGTTTTACAGGCGGCTACACCTTC
TRBV29-1,TRBD1,TRBJ2-7,once,CSVGGQASYEQYF,TGCAGCGTTGGGGGACAGGCCTCCTACGAGCAGTACTTC
TRBV29-1,TRBD2,TRBJ2-3,few,CSVNLAGGRGITDTQYF,TGCAGCGTGAATCTAGCGGGGGGGCGTGGGATCACAGATACGCAGTATTTT
TRBV29-1,.,TRBJ2-3,few,CSVGPLGIPDTQYF,TGCAGCGTTGGGCCGCTGGGGATACCAGATACGCAGTATTTT
TRBV27,.,TRBJ2-2,.,CASSFYTGELFF,TGTGCCAGCAGTTTCTACACCGGGGAGCTGTTTTTT
TRBV10-3,.,TRBJ2-3,many,CAISSTDTQYF,TGTGCCATCAGCTCCACAGATACGCAGTATTTT
TRBV5-1,TRBD1,TRBJ1-1,.,CASILNRGPNTEAFF,TGCGCCAGCATCTTAAACAGGGGGCCGAACACTGAAGCTTTCTTT
TRBV7-9,.,TRBJ2-1,.,CASSGLSRNEQFF,TGTGCCAGCAGCGGACTATCTAGGAATGAGCAGTTCTTC
TRBV27,TRBD1,TRBJ1-6,.,CASIQRGGAADSPLHF,TGTGCCAGCATTCAAAGAGGGGGCGCCGCAGATTCACCCCTCCACTTT
TRBV4-1,.,TRBJ2-7,few,CASSQVDGTYEQYF,TGCGCCAGCAGCCAAGTGGACGGGACCTACGAGCAGTACTTC
TRBV29-1,.,TRBJ1-2,.,CSVPDRSNYGYTF,TGCAGCGTTCCCGACAGATCTAACTATGGCTACACCTTC
TRBV30,TRBD1,TRBJ1-1,.,CAWSAGQGSTEAFF,TGTGCCTGGAGTGCTGGACAGGGTAGCACTGAAGCTTTCTTT
TRBV29-1,.,TRBJ1-1,once,CSVRGRVTEAFF,TGCAGCGTTCGGGGCAGGGTGACTGAAGCTTTCTTT
TRBV29-1,TRBD2,TRBJ2-1,.,CSVENDKSGGAVEQFF,TGCAGCGTTGAAAATGATAAGAGCGGGGGGGCCGTTGAGCAGTTCTTC
TRBV13,TRBD2,TRBJ2-1,.,CASSLAAGAFYNEQFF,TGTGCCAGCAGCTTAGCGGCGGGAGCGTTCTACAATGAGCAGTTCTTC
TRBV27,.,TRBJ2-1,.,CASTSGLFYNEQFF,TGTGCCAGCACCTCGGGACTCTTCTACAATGAGCAGTTCTTC
TRBV6-6,.,TRBJ2-7,.,CASSSRDEKPFEQYF,TGTGCCAGCAGTTCCCGGGACGAGAAGCCCTTTGAGCAGTACTTC
TRBV23-1,.,TRBJ2-3,.,CASSPDTQYF,TGCGCCAGCAGTCCAGATACGCAGTATTTT
TRBV27,TRBD2,TRBJ2-7,.,CASSESGAYEQYF,TGTGCCAGCAGCGAAAGCGGGGCCTACGAGCAGTACTTC
TRBV5-1,.,TRBJ1-2,.,CASSTSGTAIYGYTF,TGCGCCAGCAGCACCTCCGGGACGGCTATATATGGCTACACCTTC
TRBV30,.,TRBJ1-1,.,CAWNPGQRGTEAFF,TGTGCCTGGAACCCAGGACAGCGTGGCACTGAAGCTTTCTTT
TRBV15,.,TRBJ1-5,.,CATSREGDQPQHF,TGTGCCACCAGCAGAGAAGGGGATCAGCCCCAGCATTTT
TRBV14,TRBD2,TRBJ2-1,.,CASSLLGRGANNEQFF,TGTGCCAGCAGCCTCTTGGGGCGGGGGGCAAACAATGAGCAGTTCTTC
TRBV7-8,.,TRBJ2-2,once,CASSLRLSDTGELFF,TGTGCCAGCAGCTTACGACTTAGCGACACCGGGGAGCTGTTTTTT
TRBV6-5,.,TRBJ2-7,once,CASSYRTQGSYEQYF,TGTGCCAGCAGTTACAGGACACAGGGCTCCTACGAGCAGTACTTC
TRBV9,TRBD2,TRBJ2-1,.,CASSVRLAGGPVSYNEQFF,TGTGCCAGCAGCGTAAGACTAGCGGGGGGCCCCGTCTCCTACAATGAGCAGTTCTTC
TRBV4-1,TRBD2,TRBJ2-3,medium-sized,CASSRSSGGTDTQYF,TGCGCCAGCAGCCGATCTAGCGGGGGCACAGATACGCAGTATTTT
TRBV30,.,TRBJ1-2,.,CAWSSLVDGYTF,TGTGCCTGGAGTTCGCTAGTGGATGGCTACACCTTC
TRBV30,.,TRBJ1-3,.,CAWLGTPNSGNTIYF,TGTGCCTGGTTAGGGACACCAAACTCTGGAAACACCATATATTTT
TRBV6-5,.,TRBJ1-5,.,CASSSVTGSNQPQHF,TGTGCCAGCAGTTCTGTCACAGGTAGCAATCAGCCCCAGCATTTT
TRBV6-1,TRBD1,TRBJ2-5,.,CASRTTGDETQYF,TGTGCCAGCAGGACCACAGGGGACGAGACCCAGTACTTC
TRBV10-2,.,TRBJ1-1,few,CASSLGRGTEAFF,TGCGCCAGCAGTTTGGGCCGGGGCACTGAAGCTTTCTTT
TRBV5-1,.,TRBJ1-1,.,CASSFRLNTEAFF,TGCGCCAGCAGCTTTAGGTTAAACACTGAAGCTTTCTTT
TRBV29-1,.,TRBJ2-3,.,CSVEGLGTDTQYF,TGCAGCGTTGAAGGGTTAGGCACAGATACGCAGTATTTT
TRBV7-8,.,TRBJ1-2,.,CASRGRDADGYTF,TGTGCCAGCAGGGGGAGAGACGCGGATGGCTACACCTTC
TRBV30,.,TRBJ1-2,.,CAWSVGTDEPYGYTF,TGTGCCTGGAGTGTAGGGACGGACGAACCCTATGGCTACACCTTC
TRBV13,.,TRBJ2-5,.,CASSLGRAQETQYF,TGTGCCAGCAGCTTAGGCAGGGCCCAAGAGACCCAGTACTTC
TRBV4-2,TRBD2,TRBJ2-1,.,CASTERGAAYNEQFF,TGTGCCAGCACAGAGCGGGGGGCTGCCTACAATGAGCAGTTCTTC
TRBV30,.,TRBJ1-5,.,CAWRAVGKNQPQHF,TGTGCCTGGAGAGCGGTGGGTAAGAATCAGCCCCAGCATTTT
TRBV9,.,TRBJ2-1,.,CASSPYSSYNEQFF,TGTGCCAGCAGCCCTTACAGCTCCTACAATGAGCAGTTCTTC
TRBV11-2,.,TRBJ2-5,.,CASSSRTVFYQETQYF,TGTGCCAGCAGCTCCAGGACAGTATTTTACCAAGAGACCCAGTACTTC
TRBV7-9,TRBD1,TRBJ2-1,.,CASSWGQDYYNEQFF,TGTGCCAGCAGCTGGGGACAGGACTACTACAATGAGCAGTTCTTC
TRBV6-5,.,TRBJ1-1,few,CATRAGSTEAFF,TGTGCCACCCGGGCTGGGAGCACTGAAGCTTTCTTT
TRBV4-2,TRBD1,TRBJ1-5,.,CASSPDLDRGLNQPQHF,TGTGCCAGCAGCCCTGATCTTGACAGGGGACTCAATCAGCCCCAGCATTTT
TRBV4-1,.,TRBJ1-1,.,CASSQGPGAVTEAFF,TGCGCCAGCAGCCAAGGTCCGGGGGCGGTCACTGAAGCTTTCTTT
TRBV27,.,TRBJ2-7,few,CASSLQYSRTFSYEQYF,TGTGCCAGCAGTCTTCAATATTCTCGGACGTTTTCCTACGAGCAGTACTTC
TRBV5-6,.,TRBJ2-4,.,CASSFEGVKNIQYF,TGTGCCAGCAGCTTCGAAGGGGTCAAAAACATTCAGTACTTC
TRBV30,.,TRBJ2-7,once,CAWKRGAYEQYF,TGTGCCTGGAAAAGGGGCGCGTACGAGCAGTACTTC
TRBV29-1,.,TRBJ2-1,few,CSAVPWEEQFF,TGCAGCGCGGTTCCTTGGGAAGAGCAGTTCTTC
TRBV27,.,TRBJ1-5,.,CASSFPNQPQHF,TGTGCCAGCAGTTTCCCAAATCAGCCCCAGCATTTT
TRBV29-1,.,TRBJ2-2,few,CSVVYTGELFF,TGCAGCGTTGTATACACCGGGGAGCTGTTTTTT
TRBV6-5,.,TRBJ2-5,few,CASSYWAGETQYF,TGTGCCAGCAGTTATTGGGCAGGAGAGACCCAGTACTTC
TRBV30,.,TRBJ1-2,.,CAWRIGDYSGYTF,TGTGCCTGGAGGATAGGGGATTATTCTGGCTACACCTTC